This entry features one T cell receptor (beta chain) sequence. Libraries were prepared by immunoSEQ multiplex PCR; TCRdb keeps only in-frame clonotypes and omits some of them. The data show about 160,000 clones, approximately 93% seen once. This CDR3 has 14 amino acids. The germline V gene has CDR1 LNHDA and CDR2 SQIVND (reference sequence). J gave up 7 bases and V 4 bases, and 6 bases lay outside the gene matches. This record comes from a study of control samples from healthy donors and cancer patients. The gene calls are TRBV19 and TRBJ2-1; 8 positions match TRBD2. Sequenced material: blood. The clonotype was recovered from a man in his late teens or twenties in good health. The chain's CDR3 is CASSTQRGSNEQFF. CDR3 bases: TGTGCCAGTAGTACGCAGCGGGGGTCTAATGAGCAGTTCTTC.